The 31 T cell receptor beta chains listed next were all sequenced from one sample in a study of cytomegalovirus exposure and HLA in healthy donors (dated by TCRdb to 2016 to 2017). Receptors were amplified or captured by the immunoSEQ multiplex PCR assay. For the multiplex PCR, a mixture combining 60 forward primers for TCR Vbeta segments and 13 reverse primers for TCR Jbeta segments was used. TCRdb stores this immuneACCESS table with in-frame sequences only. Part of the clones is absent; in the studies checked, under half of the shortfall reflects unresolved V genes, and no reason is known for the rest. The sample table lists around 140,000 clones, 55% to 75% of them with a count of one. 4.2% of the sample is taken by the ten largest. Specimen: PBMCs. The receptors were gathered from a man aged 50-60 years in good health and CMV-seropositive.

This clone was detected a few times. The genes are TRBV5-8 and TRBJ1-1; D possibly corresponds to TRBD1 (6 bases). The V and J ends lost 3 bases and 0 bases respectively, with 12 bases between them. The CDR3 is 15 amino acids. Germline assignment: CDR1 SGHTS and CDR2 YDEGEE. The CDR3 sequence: CASSSQGTMNTEAFF. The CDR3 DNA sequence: TGTGCCAGCAGCTCACAGGGCACTATGAACACTGAAGCTTTCTTT.

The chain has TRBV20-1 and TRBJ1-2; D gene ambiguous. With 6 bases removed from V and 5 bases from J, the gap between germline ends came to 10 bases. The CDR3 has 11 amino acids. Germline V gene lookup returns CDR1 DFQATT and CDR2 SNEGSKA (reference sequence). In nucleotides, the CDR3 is TGCAGTGCGCCGGGTGTGTATGGCTACACCTTC. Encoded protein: CSAPGVYGYTF.

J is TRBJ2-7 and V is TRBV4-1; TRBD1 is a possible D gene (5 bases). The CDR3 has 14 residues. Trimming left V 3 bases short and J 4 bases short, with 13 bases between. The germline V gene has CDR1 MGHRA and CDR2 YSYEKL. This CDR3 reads CASSHPDSFYEQYF. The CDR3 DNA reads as TGCGCCAGCAGCCACCCTGACAGTTTTTACGAGCAGTACTTC.

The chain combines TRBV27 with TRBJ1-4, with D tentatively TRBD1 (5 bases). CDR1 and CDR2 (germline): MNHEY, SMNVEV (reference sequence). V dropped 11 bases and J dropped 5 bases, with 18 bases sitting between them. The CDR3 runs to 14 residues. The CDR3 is CAGGTELCNEKLFF. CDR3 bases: TGTGCCGGCGGGACCGAGCTATGCAATGAAAAACTGTTTTTT.

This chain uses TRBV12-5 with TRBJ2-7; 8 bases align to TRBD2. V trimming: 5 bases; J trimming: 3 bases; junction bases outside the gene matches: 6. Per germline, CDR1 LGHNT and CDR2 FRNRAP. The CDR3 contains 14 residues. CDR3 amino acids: CASGREGGLYEQYF. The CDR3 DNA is TGTGCTAGTGGTCGGGAGGGGGGACTCTACGAGCAGTACTTC.

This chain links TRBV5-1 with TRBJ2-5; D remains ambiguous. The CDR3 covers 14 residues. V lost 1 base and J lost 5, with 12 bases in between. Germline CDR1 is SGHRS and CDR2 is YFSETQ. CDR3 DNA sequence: TGCGCCAGCAGCTTGTTGAGCCCGCGGGAGACCCAGTACTTC. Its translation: CASSLLSPRETQYF.

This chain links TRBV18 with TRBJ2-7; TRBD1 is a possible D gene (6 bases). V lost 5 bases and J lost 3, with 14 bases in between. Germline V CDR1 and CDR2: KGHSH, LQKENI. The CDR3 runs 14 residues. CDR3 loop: CASSSTGFLYEQYF. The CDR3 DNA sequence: TGTGCCAGCTCAAGTACAGGGTTCCTCTACGAGCAGTACTTC.

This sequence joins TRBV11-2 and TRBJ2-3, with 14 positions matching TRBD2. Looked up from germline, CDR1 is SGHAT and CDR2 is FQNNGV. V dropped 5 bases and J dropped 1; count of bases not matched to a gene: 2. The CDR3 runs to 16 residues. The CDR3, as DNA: TGTGCCAGCAGCCTGGGACTAGCGGGAGGCACAGATACGCAGTATTTT. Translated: CASSLGLAGGTDTQYF. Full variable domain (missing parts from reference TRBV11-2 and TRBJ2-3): EAGVAQSPRYKIIEKRQSVAFWCNPISGHATLYWYQQILGQGPKLLIQFQNNGVVDDSQLPKDRFSAERLKGVDSTLKIQPAKLEDSAVYLCASSLGLAGGTDTQYFGPGTRLTVL.

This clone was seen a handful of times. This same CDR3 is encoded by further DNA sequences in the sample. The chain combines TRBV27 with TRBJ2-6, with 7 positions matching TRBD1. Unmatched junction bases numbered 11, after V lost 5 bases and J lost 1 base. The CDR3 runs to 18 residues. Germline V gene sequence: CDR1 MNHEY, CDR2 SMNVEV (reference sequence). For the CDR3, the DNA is TGTGCCAGCAGTAAAGACAGGGTATGGGGGTCTGGGGCCAACGTCCTGACTTTC. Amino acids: CASSKDRVWGSGANVLTF. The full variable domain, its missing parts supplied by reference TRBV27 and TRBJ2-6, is EAQVTQNPRYLITVTGKKLTVTCSQNMNHEYMSWYRQDPGLGLRQIYYSMNVEVTDKGDVPEGYKVSRKEKRNFPLILESPSPNQTSLYFCASSKDRVWGSGANVLTFGAGSRLTVL.

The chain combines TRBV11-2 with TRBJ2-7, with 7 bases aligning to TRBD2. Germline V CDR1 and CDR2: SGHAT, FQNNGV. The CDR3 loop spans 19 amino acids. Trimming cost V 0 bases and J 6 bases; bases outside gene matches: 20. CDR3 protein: CASSLDQLGGGTSRLEQYF. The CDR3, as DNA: TGTGCCAGCAGCTTAGATCAGTTGGGGGGAGGGACCTCCCGCCTCGAGCAGTACTTC.

In DNA form, the CDR3 reads TGCGCCAGCAGCTTCGGGGGGGCCGGGGAGACCCAGTACTTC. As protein: CASSFGGAGETQYF. The chain carries TRBV5-1 and TRBJ2-5; 8 bases match TRBD2. Looked up from germline, CDR1 is SGHRS and CDR2 is YFSETQ. The trim removed 2 bases at V and 5 bases at J, leaving 5 bases unmatched. This CDR3 is built from 14 residues.

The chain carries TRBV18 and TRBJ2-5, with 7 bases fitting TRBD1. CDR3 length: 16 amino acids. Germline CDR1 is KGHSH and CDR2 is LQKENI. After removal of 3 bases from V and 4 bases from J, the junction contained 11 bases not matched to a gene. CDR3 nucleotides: TGTGCCAGCTCACCTCCCGCGGCAGGGGGAAGAGAGACCCAGTACTTC. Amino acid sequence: CASSPPAAGGRETQYF.

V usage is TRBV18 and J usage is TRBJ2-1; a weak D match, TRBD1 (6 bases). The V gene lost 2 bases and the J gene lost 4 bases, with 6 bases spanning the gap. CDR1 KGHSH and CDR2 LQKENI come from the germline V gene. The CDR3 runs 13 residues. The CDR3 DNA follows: TGTGCCAGCTCACCAGGACAGTACAATGAGCAGTTCTTC. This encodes CASSPGQYNEQFF.

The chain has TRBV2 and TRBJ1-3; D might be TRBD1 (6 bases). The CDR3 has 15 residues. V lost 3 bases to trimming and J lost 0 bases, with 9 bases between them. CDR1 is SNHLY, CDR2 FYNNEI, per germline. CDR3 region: CASSDGQPSGNTIYF. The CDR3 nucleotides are TGTGCCAGCAGTGACGGACAGCCCTCTGGAAACACCATATATTTT.

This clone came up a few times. The CDR3 loop is CASTLGDTIGTDTQYF. DNA of the CDR3: TGTGCCAGTACCTTAGGGGACACCATCGGGACAGATACGCAGTATTTT. The chain joins TRBV19 to TRBJ2-3, with a tentative D call TRBD1 (6 bases). The ends were cut back, 7 bases at V and 3 bases at J, with 20 bases in the middle. The CDR3 runs 16 residues. Germline V gene data show CDR1 as LNHDA and CDR2 as SQIVND (reference sequence).

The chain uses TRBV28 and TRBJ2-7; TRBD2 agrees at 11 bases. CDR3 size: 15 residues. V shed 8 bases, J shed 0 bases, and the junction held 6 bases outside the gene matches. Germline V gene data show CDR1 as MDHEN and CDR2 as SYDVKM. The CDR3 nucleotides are TGTGCCAGCTCGACTAGCGGGATCCTCTCCTACGAGCAGTACTTC. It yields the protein CASSTSGILSYEQYF.

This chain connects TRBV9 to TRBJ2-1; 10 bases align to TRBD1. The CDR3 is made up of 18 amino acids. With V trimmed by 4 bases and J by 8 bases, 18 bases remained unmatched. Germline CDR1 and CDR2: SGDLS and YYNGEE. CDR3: CASSFSGTGVFSGDEQFF. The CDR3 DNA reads TGTGCCAGCAGCTTCTCCGGGACAGGGGTTTTTTCAGGCGATGAGCAGTTCTTC.

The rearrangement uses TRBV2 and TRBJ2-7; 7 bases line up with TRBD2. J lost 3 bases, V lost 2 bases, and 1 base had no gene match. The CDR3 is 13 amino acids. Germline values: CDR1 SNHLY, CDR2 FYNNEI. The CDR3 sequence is CASSELADYEQYF. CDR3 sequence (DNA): TGTGCCAGCAGTGAACTAGCGGACTACGAGCAGTACTTC.

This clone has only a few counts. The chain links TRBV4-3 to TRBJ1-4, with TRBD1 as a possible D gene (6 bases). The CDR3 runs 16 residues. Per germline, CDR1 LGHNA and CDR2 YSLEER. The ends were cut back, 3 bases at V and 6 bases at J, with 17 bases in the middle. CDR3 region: CASSQGAWVSDEKLFF. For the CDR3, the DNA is TGCGCCAGCAGCCAGGGGGCATGGGTCTCGGATGAAAAACTGTTTTTT.

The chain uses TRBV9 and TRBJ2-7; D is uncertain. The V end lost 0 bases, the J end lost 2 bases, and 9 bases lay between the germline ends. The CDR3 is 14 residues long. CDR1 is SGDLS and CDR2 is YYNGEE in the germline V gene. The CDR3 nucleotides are TGTGCCAGCAGCGTAGGTCCAGGTCCCTACGAGCAGTACTTC. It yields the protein CASSVGPGPYEQYF.

As DNA, the CDR3 is TGTGCCAGCAGCCGGACACCGAACACTGAAGCTTTCTTT. Translated: CASSRTPNTEAFF. This chain connects TRBV9 to TRBJ1-1, with D perhaps TRBD1 (5 bases). Germline CDR1 and CDR2: SGDLS and YYNGEE. The CDR3 consists of 13 residues. V lost 4 bases and J lost 1, with 8 bases in between.

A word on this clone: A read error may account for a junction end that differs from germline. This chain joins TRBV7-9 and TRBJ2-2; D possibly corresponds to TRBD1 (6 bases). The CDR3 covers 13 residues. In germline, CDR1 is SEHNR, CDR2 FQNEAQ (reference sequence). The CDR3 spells CSSSAGQFGELFF. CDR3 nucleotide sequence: TGTTCCAGCAGCGCTGGACAGTTCGGGGAGCTGTTTTTT.

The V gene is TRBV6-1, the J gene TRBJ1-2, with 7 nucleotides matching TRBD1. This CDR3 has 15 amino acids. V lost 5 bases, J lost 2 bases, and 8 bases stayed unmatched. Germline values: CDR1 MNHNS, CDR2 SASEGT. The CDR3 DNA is TGTGCCAGCAGTTTCATATCACAGGGGAACTATGGCTACACCTTC. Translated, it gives CASSFISQGNYGYTF.

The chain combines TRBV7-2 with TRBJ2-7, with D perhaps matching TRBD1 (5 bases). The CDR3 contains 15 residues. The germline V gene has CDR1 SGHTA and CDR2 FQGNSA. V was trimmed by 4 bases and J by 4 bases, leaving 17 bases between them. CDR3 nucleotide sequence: TGTGCCAGCAGCTCCATGTCAGGGTCCGATTACGAGCAGTACTTC. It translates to CASSSMSGSDYEQYF.

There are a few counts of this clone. The CDR3 loop is CASSPFRGGEQYF. CDR3 nucleotides: TGTGCCAGCAGCCCTTTCAGGGGCGGGGAGCAGTACTTC. The chain uses TRBV7-2 and TRBJ2-7; tentative D call: TRBD1 (6 bases). Trimming took off 5 bases at V and 7 bases at J, with 15 bases between the two ends. The CDR3 contains 13 residues. Germline lookup yields CDR1 SGHTA and CDR2 FQGNSA.

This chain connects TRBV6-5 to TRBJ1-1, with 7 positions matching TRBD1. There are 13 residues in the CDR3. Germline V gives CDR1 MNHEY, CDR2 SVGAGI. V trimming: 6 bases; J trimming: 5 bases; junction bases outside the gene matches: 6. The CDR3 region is CASRRQGATEAFF. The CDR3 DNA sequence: TGTGCCAGCAGGCGACAGGGAGCTACTGAAGCTTTCTTT.

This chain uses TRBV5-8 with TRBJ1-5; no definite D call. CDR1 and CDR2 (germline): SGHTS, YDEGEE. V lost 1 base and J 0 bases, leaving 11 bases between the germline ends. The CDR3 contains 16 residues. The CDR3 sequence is CASSLYGSGSNQPQHF. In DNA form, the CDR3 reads TGTGCCAGCAGCTTGTATGGGTCGGGTAGCAATCAGCCCCAGCATTTT.

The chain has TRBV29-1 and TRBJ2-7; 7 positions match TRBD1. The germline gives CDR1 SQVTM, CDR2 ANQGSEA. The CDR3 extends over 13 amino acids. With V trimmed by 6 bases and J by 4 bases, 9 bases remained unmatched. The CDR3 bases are TGCAGCGTCCTTCATGGACAGGAGTACGAGCAGTACTTC. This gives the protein CSVLHGQEYEQYF.

The CDR3 protein is CASSRARDTDTQYF. CDR3 nucleotide sequence: TGTGCCAGCAGCCGGGCTCGGGACACAGATACGCAGTATTTT. The rearrangement uses TRBV27 and TRBJ2-3; maybe TRBD2 (5 bases). Germline values: CDR1 MNHEY, CDR2 SMNVEV (reference sequence). V lost 6 bases, J lost 2 bases, and 12 bases lay in between. This CDR3 has 14 residues.

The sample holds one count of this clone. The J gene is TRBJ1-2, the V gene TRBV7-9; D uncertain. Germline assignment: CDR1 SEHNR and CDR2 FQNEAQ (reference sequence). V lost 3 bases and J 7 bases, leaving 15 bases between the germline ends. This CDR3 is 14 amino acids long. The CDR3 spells CASSFRGSEGGYTF. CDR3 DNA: TGTGCCAGCAGCTTTAGAGGGTCGGAGGGTGGCTACACCTTC.

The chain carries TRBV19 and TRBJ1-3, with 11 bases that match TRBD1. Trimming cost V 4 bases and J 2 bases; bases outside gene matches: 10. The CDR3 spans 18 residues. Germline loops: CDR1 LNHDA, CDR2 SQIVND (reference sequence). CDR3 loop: CASSRGQGVPKTGNTIYF. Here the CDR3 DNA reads TGTGCCAGTAGTAGGGGACAGGGGGTTCCGAAGACTGGAAACACCATATATTTT.